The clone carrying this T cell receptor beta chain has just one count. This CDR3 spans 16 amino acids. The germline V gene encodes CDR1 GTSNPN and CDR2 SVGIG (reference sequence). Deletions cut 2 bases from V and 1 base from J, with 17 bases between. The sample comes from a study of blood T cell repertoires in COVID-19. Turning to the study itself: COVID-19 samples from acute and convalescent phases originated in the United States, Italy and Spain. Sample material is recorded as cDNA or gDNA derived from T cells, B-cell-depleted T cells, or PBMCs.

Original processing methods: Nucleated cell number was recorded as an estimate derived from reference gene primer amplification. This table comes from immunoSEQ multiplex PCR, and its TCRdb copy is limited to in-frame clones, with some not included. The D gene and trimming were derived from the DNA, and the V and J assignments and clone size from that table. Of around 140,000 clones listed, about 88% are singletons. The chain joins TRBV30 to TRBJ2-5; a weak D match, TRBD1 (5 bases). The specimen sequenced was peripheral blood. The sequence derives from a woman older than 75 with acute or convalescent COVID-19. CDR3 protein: CAWSKGQSGLQETQYF. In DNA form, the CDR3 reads TGTGCCTGGAGTAAGGGGCAGTCGGGCCTCCAAGAGACCCAGTACTTC.